These 9 T cell receptor beta chains came from one sample sequenced in a study of blood T cell repertoires in COVID-19. The assay was immunoSEQ multiplex PCR, and TCRdb's table has in-frame clones only and misses some. This table has about 210,000 clones, roughly four fifths appearing once. The specimen was PBMCs or T cells enriched from blood (not recorded which). The receptors here all came from a man between 40 and 49 years old who had recovered from COVID-19.

The V and J genes are TRBV5-1 and TRBJ2-3, with 9 positions matching TRBD2. CDR3 length: 18 amino acids. J was trimmed by 0 bases and V by 0 bases; bases with no gene match: 8. Germline values: CDR1 SGHRS, CDR2 YFSETQ. The CDR3 protein is CASSLAPSGTHSTDTQYF. The CDR3 DNA sequence: TGCGCCAGCAGCTTGGCTCCTAGCGGGACCCATAGCACAGATACGCAGTATTTT.

This chain joins TRBV5-4 and TRBJ2-3, with 9 bases lining up with TRBD1. J was trimmed by 3 bases and V by 0 bases; bases with no gene match: 5. This CDR3 contains 16 residues. CDR1 and CDR2 (germline): SGHNT, YYREEE (reference sequence). CDR3 residues: CASSLGDRDATDTQYF. The CDR3 nucleotides are TGTGCCAGCAGCTTGGGGGACAGGGATGCGACAGATACGCAGTATTTT.

CDR3 protein: CASSPYGQASVLTF. In DNA form, the CDR3 reads TGTGCCAGCTCCCCCTATGGACAGGCTTCAGTCCTGACTTTC. The chain carries TRBV9 and TRBJ2-6; 7 positions agree with TRBD1. The J segment lost 13 bases and the V segment lost 7 bases, leaving 14 bases of the junction unmatched. The CDR3 contains 14 residues. The germline V gene has CDR1 SGDLS and CDR2 YYNGEE.

The J gene is TRBJ1-5, the V gene TRBV11-2, with a possible D match to TRBD1 (6 bases). This CDR3 has 14 residues. Germline loops: CDR1 SGHAT, CDR2 FQNNGV. Trimming cost V 5 bases and J 2 bases, with 10 bases left between them. CDR3 sequence (DNA): TGTGCCAGCAGCACAGGGTTTGGCAATCAGCCCCAGCATTTT. Amino acid sequence: CASSTGFGNQPQHF.

V gene TRBV3-1 (or the pseudogene TRBV3-2) combines with J gene TRBJ1-5, with TRBD1 matching 9 bases. J gave up 4 bases and V 3 bases, and 4 bases lay outside the gene matches. This CDR3 is built from 15 residues. Germline CDR1 reads LGHDT; CDR2 reads YNNKEL (reference sequence). The CDR3 DNA is TGTGCCAGCAGCCACCGGACAGGGGCGAATCAGCCCCAGCATTTT. Its protein is CASSHRTGANQPQHF.

This rearrangement joins TRBV5-1 to TRBJ2-7, with 8 bases matching TRBD1. This CDR3 contains 15 residues. The germline CDR1 and CDR2 sequences are SGHRS and YFSETQ. J was trimmed by 6 bases and V by 1 base; bases with no gene match: 9. The CDR3 nucleotides read TGCGCCAGCAGCTTGCCCGGGACAGGATTGAGCGAGCAGTACTTC. This sequence encodes CASSLPGTGLSEQYF.

The rearrangement uses TRBV7-9 and TRBJ1-2; D ambiguous. This CDR3 region has 13 residues. V lost 6 bases to trimming and J lost 6 bases, with 14 bases between them. From germline, CDR1 is SEHNR and CDR2 FQNEAQ (reference sequence). CDR3: CASSLTFNDGYTF. The CDR3, as DNA: TGTGCCAGCAGTCTCACTTTTAATGATGGCTACACCTTC. The full variable domain, completed using reference TRBV7-9 and TRBJ1-2, is DTGVSQNPRHKITKRGQNVTFRCDPISEHNRLYWYRQTLGQGPEFLTYFQNEAQLEKSRLLSDRFSAERPKGSFSTLEIQRTEQGDSAMYLCASSLTFNDGYTFGSGTRLTVV.

The chain joins TRBV6-5 to TRBJ1-2, with D unresolved. V was cut by 3 bases and J by 5 bases, with 13 bases left in between. The CDR3 is 14 residues long. Germline V gene data show CDR1 as MNHEY and CDR2 as SVGAGI. The CDR3 nucleotides read TGTGCCAGCAGTTATTACTCTCACCTTTATGGCTACACCTTC. As protein: CASSYYSHLYGYTF.

This clone was seen just once. The V call is TRBV12-3 or TRBV12-4, the J call TRBJ1-2; weak D call: TRBD1 (5 bases). The V gene lost 2 bases and the J gene lost 5 bases, with 9 bases spanning the gap. CDR3 length: 13 residues. The CDR3 region is CASSLQGRYGYTF. The CDR3 DNA sequence: TGTGCCAGCAGTTTACAGGGCCGGTATGGCTACACCTTC.